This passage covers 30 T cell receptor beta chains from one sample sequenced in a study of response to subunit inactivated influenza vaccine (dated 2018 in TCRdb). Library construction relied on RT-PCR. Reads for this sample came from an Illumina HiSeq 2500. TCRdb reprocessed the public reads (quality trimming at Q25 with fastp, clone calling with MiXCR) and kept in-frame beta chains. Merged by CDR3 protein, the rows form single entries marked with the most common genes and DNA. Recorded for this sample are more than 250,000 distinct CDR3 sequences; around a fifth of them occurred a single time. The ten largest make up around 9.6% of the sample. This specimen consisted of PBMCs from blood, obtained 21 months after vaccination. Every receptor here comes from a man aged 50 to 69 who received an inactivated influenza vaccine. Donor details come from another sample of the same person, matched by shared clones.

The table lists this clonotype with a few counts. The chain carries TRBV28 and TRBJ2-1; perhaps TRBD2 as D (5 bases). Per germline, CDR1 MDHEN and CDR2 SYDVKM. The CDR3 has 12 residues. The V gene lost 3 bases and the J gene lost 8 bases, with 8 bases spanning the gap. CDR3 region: CASSFGVHEQFF. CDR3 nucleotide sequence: TGTGCCAGCAGTTTCGGGGTCCATGAGCAGTTCTTC. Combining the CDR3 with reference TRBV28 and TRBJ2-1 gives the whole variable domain DVKVTQSSRYLVKRTGEKVFLECVQDMDHENMFWYRQDPGLGLRLIYFSYDVKMKEKGDIPEGYSVSREKKERFSLILESASTNQTSMYLCASSFGVHEQFFGPGTRLTVL.

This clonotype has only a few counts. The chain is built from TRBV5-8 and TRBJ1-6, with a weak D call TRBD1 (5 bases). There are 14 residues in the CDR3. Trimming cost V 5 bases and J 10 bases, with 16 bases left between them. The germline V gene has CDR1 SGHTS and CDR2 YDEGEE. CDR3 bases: TGTGCCAGCAGTCTCAGGGATATTGGCTCACCCCTCCACTTT. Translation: CASSLRDIGSPLHF.

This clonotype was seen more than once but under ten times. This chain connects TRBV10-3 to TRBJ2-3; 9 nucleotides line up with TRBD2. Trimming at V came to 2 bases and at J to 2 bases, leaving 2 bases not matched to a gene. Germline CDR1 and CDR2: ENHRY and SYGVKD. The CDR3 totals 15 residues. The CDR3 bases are TGTGCCATCAGTGAGATAGCGGGGGACACAGATACGCAGTATTTT. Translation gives CAISEIAGDTDTQYF.

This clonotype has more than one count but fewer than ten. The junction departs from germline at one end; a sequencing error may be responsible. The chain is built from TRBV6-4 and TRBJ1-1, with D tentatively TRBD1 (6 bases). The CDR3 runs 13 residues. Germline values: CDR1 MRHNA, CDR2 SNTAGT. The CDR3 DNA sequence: TGTGCCAGCAGTGAACAGGGAGGGACTGGAGCTTTCTTT. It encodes CASSEQGGTGAFF.

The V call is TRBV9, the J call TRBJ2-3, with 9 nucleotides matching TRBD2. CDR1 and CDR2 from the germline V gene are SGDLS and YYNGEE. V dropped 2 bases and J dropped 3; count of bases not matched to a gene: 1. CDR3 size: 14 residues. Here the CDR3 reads CASSVSGRTDTQYF. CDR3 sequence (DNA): TGTGCCAGCAGCGTTAGCGGGAGAACAGATACGCAGTATTTT.

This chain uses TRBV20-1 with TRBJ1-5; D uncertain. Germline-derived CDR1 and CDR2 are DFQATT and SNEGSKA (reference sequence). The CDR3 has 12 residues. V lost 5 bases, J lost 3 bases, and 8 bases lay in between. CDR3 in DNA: TGCAGTGCTGGAAACCACAATCAGCCCCAGCATTTT. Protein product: CSAGNHNQPQHF.

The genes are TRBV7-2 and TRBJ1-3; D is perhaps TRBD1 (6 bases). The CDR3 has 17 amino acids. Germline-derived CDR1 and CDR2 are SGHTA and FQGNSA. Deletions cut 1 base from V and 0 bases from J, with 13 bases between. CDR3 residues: CASSLGARGTSGNTIYF. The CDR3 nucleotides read TGTGCCAGCAGCTTAGGGGCCAGGGGCACCTCTGGAAACACCATATATTTT.

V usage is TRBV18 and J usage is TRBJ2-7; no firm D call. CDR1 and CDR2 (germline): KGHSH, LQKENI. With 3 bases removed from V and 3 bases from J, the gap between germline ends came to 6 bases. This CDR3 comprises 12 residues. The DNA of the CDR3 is TGTGCCAGCTCACCGAACAACTACGAGCAGTACTTC. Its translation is CASSPNNYEQYF.

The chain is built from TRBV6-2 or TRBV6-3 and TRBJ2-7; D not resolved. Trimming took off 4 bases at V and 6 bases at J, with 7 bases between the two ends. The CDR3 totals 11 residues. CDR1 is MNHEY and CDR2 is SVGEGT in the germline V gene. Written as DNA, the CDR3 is TGTGCCAGCAGTTTGGGGTCCGAGCAGTACTTC. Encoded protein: CASSLGSEQYF.

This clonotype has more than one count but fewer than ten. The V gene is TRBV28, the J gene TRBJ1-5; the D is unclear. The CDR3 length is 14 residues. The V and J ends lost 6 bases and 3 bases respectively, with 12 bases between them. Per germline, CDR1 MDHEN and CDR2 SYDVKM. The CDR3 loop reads CASRKGGDNQPQHF. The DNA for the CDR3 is TGTGCCAGCAGAAAAGGCGGAGACAATCAGCCCCAGCATTTT.

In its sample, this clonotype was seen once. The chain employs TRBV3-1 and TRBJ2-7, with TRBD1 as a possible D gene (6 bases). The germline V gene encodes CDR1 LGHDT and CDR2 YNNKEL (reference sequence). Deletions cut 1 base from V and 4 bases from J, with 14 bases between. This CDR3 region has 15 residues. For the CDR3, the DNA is TGTGCCAGCAGCCAAGCTCAGGGGCCCACTTACGAGCAGTACTTC. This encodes CASSQAQGPTYEQYF.

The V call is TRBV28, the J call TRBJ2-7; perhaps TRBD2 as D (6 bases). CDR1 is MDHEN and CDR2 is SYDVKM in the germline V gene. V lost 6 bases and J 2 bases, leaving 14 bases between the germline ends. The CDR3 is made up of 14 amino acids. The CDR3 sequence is CASRTGTAAYEQYF. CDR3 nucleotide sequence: TGTGCCAGCAGAACCGGGACTGCCGCCTACGAGCAGTACTTC.

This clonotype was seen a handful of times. The CDR3 here is CATSDLSGNGYTF. The CDR3 nucleotides are TGTGCCACCAGTGATTTATCAGGGAATGGCTACACCTTC. This chain joins TRBV24-1 and TRBJ1-2, with D tentatively TRBD1 (5 bases). Trimming pared 1 base from V and 6 bases from J, leaving 8 bases between. Per the germline V gene, CDR1 is KGHDR and CDR2 is SFDVKD. The CDR3 length is 13 residues.

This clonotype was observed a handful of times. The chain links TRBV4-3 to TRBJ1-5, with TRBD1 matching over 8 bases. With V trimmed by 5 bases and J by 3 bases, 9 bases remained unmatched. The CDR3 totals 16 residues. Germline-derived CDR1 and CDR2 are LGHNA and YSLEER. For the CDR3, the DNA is TGCGCCAGCAGCACCGCGGACAGGGAGGCCAATCAGCCCCAGCATTTT. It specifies CASSTADREANQPQHF.

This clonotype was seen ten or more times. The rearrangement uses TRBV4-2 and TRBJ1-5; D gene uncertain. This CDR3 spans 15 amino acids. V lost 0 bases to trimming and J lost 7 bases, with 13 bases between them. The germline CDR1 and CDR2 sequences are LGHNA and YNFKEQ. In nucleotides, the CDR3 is TGTGCCAGCAGCCAAGAAGGAAGGGATCGGCAGCCCCAGCATTTT. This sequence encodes CASSQEGRDRQPQHF.

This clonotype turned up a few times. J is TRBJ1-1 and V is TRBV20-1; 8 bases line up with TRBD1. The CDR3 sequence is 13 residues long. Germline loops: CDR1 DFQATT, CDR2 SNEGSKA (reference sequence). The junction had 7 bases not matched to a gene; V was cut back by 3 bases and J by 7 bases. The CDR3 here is CSASLRTGYEAFF. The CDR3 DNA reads TGCAGTGCTAGCCTAAGGACAGGGTATGAAGCTTTCTTT.

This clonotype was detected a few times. CDR3 residues: CASSLVLRITDTQYF. The DNA of the CDR3 is TGTGCCAGCAGCTTAGTTCTTAGGATCACAGATACGCAGTATTTT. The chain joins TRBV7-2 to TRBJ2-3; D call uncertain. V lost 1 base and J 2 bases, leaving 10 bases between the germline ends. Germline CDR1 is SGHTA and CDR2 is FQGNSA. CDR3 size: 15 residues. The full variable domain, its missing parts supplied by reference TRBV7-2 and TRBJ2-3, is GAGVSQSPSNKVTEKGKDVELRCDPISGHTALYWYRQSLGQGLEFLIYFQGNSAPDKSGLPSDRFSAERTGGSVSTLTIQRTQQEDSAVYLCASSLVLRITDTQYFGPGTRLTVL.

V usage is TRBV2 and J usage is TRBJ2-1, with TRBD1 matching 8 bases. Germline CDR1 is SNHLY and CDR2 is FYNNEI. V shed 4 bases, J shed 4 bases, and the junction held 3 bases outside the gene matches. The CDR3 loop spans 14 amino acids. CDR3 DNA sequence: TGTGCCAGCAGTGCAAGACAGGGGTACAATGAGCAGTTCTTC. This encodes CASSARQGYNEQFF.

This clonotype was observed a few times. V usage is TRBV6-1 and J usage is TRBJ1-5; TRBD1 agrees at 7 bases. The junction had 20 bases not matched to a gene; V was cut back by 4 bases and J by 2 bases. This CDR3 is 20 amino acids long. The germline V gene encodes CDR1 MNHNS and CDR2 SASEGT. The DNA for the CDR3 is TGTGCCAGCAGTGTCAACCCACGGACCGGGACAGACGCACGCAATCAGCCCCAGCATTTT. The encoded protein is CASSVNPRTGTDARNQPQHF.

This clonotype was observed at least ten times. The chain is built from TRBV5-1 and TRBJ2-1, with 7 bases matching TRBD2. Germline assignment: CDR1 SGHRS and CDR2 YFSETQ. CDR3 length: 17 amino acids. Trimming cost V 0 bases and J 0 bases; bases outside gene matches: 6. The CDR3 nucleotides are TGCGCCAGCAGCTTGGATTCAGGACTAGGCTCCTACAATGAGCAGTTCTTC. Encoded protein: CASSLDSGLGSYNEQFF.

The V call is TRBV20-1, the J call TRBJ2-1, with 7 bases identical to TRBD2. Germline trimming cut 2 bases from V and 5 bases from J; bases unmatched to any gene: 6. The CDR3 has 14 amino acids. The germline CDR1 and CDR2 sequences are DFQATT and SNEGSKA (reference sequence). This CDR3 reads CSARFGRGDNEQFF. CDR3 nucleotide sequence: TGCAGTGCTAGATTTGGACGGGGGGACAATGAGCAGTTCTTC.

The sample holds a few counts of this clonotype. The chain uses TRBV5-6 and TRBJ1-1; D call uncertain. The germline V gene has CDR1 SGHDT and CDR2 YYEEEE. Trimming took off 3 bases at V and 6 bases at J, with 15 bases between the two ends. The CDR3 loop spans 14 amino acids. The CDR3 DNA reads TGTGCCAGCAGCTGGAGTTTGTATGGCGCTGAAGCTTTCTTT. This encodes CASSWSLYGAEAFF.

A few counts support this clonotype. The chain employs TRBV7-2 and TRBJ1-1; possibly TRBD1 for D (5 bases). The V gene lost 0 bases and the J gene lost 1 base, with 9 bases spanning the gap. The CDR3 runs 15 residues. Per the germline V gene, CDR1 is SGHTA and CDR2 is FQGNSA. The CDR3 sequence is CASSLAIDRNTEAFF. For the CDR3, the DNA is TGTGCCAGCAGCTTAGCAATTGACAGGAACACTGAAGCTTTCTTT. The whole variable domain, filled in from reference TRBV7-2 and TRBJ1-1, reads GAGVSQSPSNKVTEKGKDVELRCDPISGHTALYWYRQSLGQGLEFLIYFQGNSAPDKSGLPSDRFSAERTGGSVSTLTIQRTQQEDSAVYLCASSLAIDRNTEAFFGQGTRLTVV.

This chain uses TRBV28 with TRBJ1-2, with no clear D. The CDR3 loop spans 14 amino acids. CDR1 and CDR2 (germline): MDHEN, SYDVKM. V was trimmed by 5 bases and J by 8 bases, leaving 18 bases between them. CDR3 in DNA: TGTGCCAGCAGTCAACTCCCCGGGCCCCGAGGCTACACCTTC. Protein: CASSQLPGPRGYTF.

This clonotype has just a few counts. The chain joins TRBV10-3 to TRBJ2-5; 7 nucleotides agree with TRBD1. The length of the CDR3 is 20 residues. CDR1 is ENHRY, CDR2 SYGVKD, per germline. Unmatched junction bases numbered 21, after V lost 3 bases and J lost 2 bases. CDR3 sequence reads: CAISDPRDRDSQEIQETQYF. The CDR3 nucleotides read TGTGCCATCAGTGACCCGAGGGACCGGGACAGCCAAGAAATACAAGAGACCCAGTACTTC.

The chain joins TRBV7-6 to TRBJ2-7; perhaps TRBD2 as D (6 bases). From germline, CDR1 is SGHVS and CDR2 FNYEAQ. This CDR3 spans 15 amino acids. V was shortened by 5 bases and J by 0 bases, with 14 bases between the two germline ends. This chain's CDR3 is CASSLAGSSSYEQYF. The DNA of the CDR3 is TGTGCCAGCAGCCTTGCGGGATCAAGCTCCTACGAGCAGTACTTC.

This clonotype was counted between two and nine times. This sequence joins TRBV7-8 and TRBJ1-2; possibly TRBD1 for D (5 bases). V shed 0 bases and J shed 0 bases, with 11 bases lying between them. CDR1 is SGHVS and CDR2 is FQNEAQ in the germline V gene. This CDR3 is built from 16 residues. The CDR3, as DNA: TGTGCCAGCAGCTTAGCCCGGGGCAGGGCTAACTATGGCTACACCTTC. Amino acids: CASSLARGRANYGYTF.

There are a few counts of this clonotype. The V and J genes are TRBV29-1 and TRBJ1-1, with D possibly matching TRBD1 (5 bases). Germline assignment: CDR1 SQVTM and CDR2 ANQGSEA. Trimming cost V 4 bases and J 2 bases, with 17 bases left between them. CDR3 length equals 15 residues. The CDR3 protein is CSVVSTGTVNTEAFF. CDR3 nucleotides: TGCAGCGTTGTGTCTACAGGCACGGTAAACACTGAAGCTTTCTTT.

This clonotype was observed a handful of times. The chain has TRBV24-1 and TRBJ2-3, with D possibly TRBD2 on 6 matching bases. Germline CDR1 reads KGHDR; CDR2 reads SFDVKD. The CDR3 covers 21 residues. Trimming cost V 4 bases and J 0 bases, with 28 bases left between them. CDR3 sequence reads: CATSDPDLSSGSTPSTDTQYF. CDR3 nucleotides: TGTGCCACCAGTGACCCCGACCTTTCAAGCGGGTCTACCCCTAGCACAGATACGCAGTATTTT.

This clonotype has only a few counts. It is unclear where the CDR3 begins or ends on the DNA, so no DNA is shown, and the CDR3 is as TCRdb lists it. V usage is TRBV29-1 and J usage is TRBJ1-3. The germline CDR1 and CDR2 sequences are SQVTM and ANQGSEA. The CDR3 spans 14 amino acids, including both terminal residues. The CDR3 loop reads CSAVFWDSGNTIYF.